Presented here are 27 T cell receptor beta chains from one specimen sequenced in a study of blood T cell repertoires in COVID-19. Sequencing used immunoSEQ multiplex PCR; TCRdb keeps in-frame clones, though not all of them. The data show under 55,000 clones, 90% seen once. Sequencing was carried out using peripheral blood. These receptors were taken from a human donor in a cohort sampled during active COVID-19.

The J gene is TRBJ1-2, the V gene TRBV4-1; D gene ambiguous. The CDR3 extends over 16 amino acids. The germline V gene has CDR1 MGHRA and CDR2 YSYEKL. Trimming removed 3 bases at V and 7 bases at J, with 21 bases between. CDR3 amino acids: CASSQPQRAFGGGYTF. CDR3 DNA sequence: TGCGCCAGCAGCCAGCCACAAAGGGCCTTCGGAGGTGGCTACACCTTC.

The chain links TRBV27 to TRBJ1-2; 8 positions match TRBD1. V shed 5 bases and J 5 bases; nucleotides not matched to a gene: 4. The CDR3 length is 13 residues. Germline values: CDR1 MNHEY, CDR2 SMNVEV (reference sequence). The CDR3 DNA sequence: TGTGCCAGCAGTGCTCGGACAGGGTATGGCTACACCTTC. This codes for CASSARTGYGYTF.

V usage is TRBV6-5 and J usage is TRBJ2-7, with 11 bases lining up with TRBD1. The V segment lost 5 bases and the J segment 7 bases; nucleotides outside the gene matches: 7. This CDR3 spans 14 amino acids. Per the germline V gene, CDR1 is MNHEY and CDR2 is SVGAGI. Written as DNA, the CDR3 is TGTGCCAGCAGTCGGACAGGGGGCCTGTGGGAGCAGTACGTC. Amino acids: CASSRTGGLWEQYV.

This chain links TRBV28 with TRBJ2-2, with TRBD2 matching 7 bases. Germline loops: CDR1 MDHEN, CDR2 SYDVKM. V gave up 1 base and J gave up 1 base; unmatched junction bases: 3. CDR3 length: 16 amino acids. Written as DNA, the CDR3 is TGTGCCAGCAGTTTATTTGTAGCGGGGAACACCGGGGAGCTGTTTTTT. It yields the protein CASSLFVAGNTGELFF.

The J gene is TRBJ2-7, the V gene TRBV10-1; D call uncertain. The CDR3 is 12 amino acids. Trimming stripped 7 bases from V and 5 bases from J, with 12 bases between. Germline CDR1 is WNHNN and CDR2 is SYGVQD (reference sequence). The CDR3 bases are TGCGCCAGCAAGAAACACTACGACGAGCAGTACTTC. It is translated as CASKKHYDEQYF.

This clone has a handful of counts. This chain links TRBV27 with TRBJ2-7; weak D call: TRBD1 (5 bases). Trimming removed 1 base at V and 0 bases at J, with 16 bases between. This CDR3 is 17 amino acids long. Per germline, CDR1 MNHEY and CDR2 SMNVEV (reference sequence). CDR3 residues: CASSLFEPGRGSYEQYF. The CDR3 DNA reads TGTGCCAGCAGTTTATTCGAGCCGGGTAGGGGCTCCTACGAGCAGTACTTC.

This clone came up once. V usage is TRBV5-6 and J usage is TRBJ2-7, with TRBD2 as a possible D gene (6 bases). This CDR3 is built from 13 residues. Trimming left V 4 bases short and J 2 bases short, with 10 bases between. Per germline, CDR1 SGHDT and CDR2 YYEEEE. CDR3 residues: CASSQEGPYEQYF. CDR3 bases: TGTGCCAGCAGCCAGGAGGGACCCTACGAGCAGTACTTC.

CDR3 residues: CASSLTGTVEDTQYF. CDR3 sequence (DNA): TGTGCCAGCAGCTTAACCGGGACAGTAGAGGATACGCAGTATTTT. The gene calls are TRBV7-9 and TRBJ2-3; 7 nucleotides agree with TRBD1. The CDR3 extends over 15 amino acids. V dropped 2 bases and J dropped 6; count of bases not matched to a gene: 8. The germline V gene encodes CDR1 SEHNR and CDR2 FQNEAQ (reference sequence).

This chain connects TRBV19 to TRBJ2-7; unclear D gene. Germline values: CDR1 LNHDA, CDR2 SQIVND (reference sequence). This CDR3 has 16 residues. Trimming left V 3 bases short and J 4 bases short, with 19 bases between. CDR3 region: CASSMKSATTPYEQYF. The CDR3 nucleotides read TGTGCCAGTAGTATGAAGAGCGCAACTACTCCATACGAGCAGTACTTC.

The chain carries TRBV10-1 and TRBJ1-1; D perhaps matches TRBD1 (5 bases). Germline V gene sequence: CDR1 WNHNN, CDR2 SYGVQD (reference sequence). V dropped 0 bases and J dropped 1 base, with 9 bases sitting between them. This CDR3 comprises 15 residues. CDR3 residues: CASSESGGSNTEAFF. DNA of the CDR3: TGCGCCAGCAGTGAGTCCGGGGGATCGAACACTGAAGCTTTCTTT.

Only one count was recorded for this clone. The chain recombines TRBV4-1 with TRBJ1-1; D is ambiguous. The CDR3 is 14 residues long. Germline CDR1 is MGHRA and CDR2 is YSYEKL. V was clipped by 8 bases and J by 6 bases, with 19 bases between them. The chain's CDR3 is CASALWEGSPEAFF. The DNA for the CDR3 is TGCGCCAGCGCACTATGGGAGGGTAGCCCTGAAGCTTTCTTT.

As regards this clone: Other DNA sequences in the same sample also yield this CDR3. This sequence joins TRBV4-1 and TRBJ1-1; D uncertain. V shed 6 bases and J shed 1 base, with 15 bases lying between them. Germline V gives CDR1 MGHRA, CDR2 YSYEKL. This CDR3 is 15 amino acids long. CDR3 in amino acids: CASRRILGSNTEAFF. The CDR3 DNA follows: TGCGCCAGCAGGCGAATCTTGGGCTCGAACACTGAAGCTTTCTTT.

This CDR3 is CASTGQGSHEQYF. DNA for the CDR3: TGCGCCAGCACGGGACAGGGGTCCCACGAGCAGTACTTC. This rearrangement joins TRBV5-1 to TRBJ2-7; 10 positions match TRBD1. From germline, CDR1 is SGHRS and CDR2 YFSETQ. The CDR3 totals 13 residues. The ends lost 6 bases at V and 5 bases at J; junction bases unmatched: 5.

This clone was recorded once. The genes are TRBV6-6 and TRBJ1-5; D may be TRBD1 (6 bases). V was pared by 2 bases and J by 7 bases, with 18 bases between. This CDR3 has 16 residues. The germline CDR1 and CDR2 sequences are MNHNY and SVGAGI (reference sequence). The DNA for the CDR3 is TGTGCCAGCAGTTACACACGACAGGCCTCTGGGCAGCCCCAGCATTTT. Translating gives CASSYTRQASGQPQHF.

The chain uses TRBV27 and TRBJ2-6; D remains ambiguous. V lost 0 bases and J 4 bases, leaving 16 bases between the germline ends. Germline values: CDR1 MNHEY, CDR2 SMNVEV (reference sequence). There are 18 residues in the CDR3. The CDR3 DNA reads TGTGCCAGCAGTTTATCACCTCCGACACGTGCAGGGGCCAACGTCCTGACTTTC. As protein: CASSLSPPTRAGANVLTF.

The chain links TRBV6-1 to TRBJ1-3; 8 nucleotides align to TRBD1. Germline CDR1 and CDR2: MNHNS and SASEGT. V was clipped by 3 bases and J by 5 bases; unmatched bases: 12. The CDR3 totals 17 residues. CDR3 sequence (DNA): TGTGCCAGCAGTGACGTAAAAGACAGGGGCCGTCGAAACACCATATATTTT. Protein product: CASSDVKDRGRRNTIYF.

J is TRBJ2-6 and V is TRBV15, with 8 nucleotides matching TRBD1. V shed 4 bases and J 4 bases; nucleotides not matched to a gene: 9. Germline-derived CDR1 and CDR2 are LNHNV and YYDKDF (reference sequence). The CDR3 runs to 17 residues. CDR3 in amino acids: CATSTRTGSNGANVLTF. CDR3 nucleotides: TGTGCCACCAGCACAAGGACAGGGTCGAACGGGGCCAACGTCCTGACTTTC.

The chain carries TRBV4-2 and TRBJ2-5; 13 bases line up with TRBD2. The V segment lost 0 bases and the J segment 5 bases; nucleotides outside the gene matches: 6. The V gene's germline CDR1 is LGHNA and CDR2 YNFKEQ. The CDR3 runs 17 residues. CDR3 DNA sequence: TGTGCCAGCAGCCAAGATTTCACTAGCGGGAGGGCTGAGACCCAGTACTTC. It specifies CASSQDFTSGRAETQYF.

CDR3 protein: CASSQDRNQGVTFF. The CDR3, as DNA: TGTGCCAGCAGCCAAGACAGGAATCAGGGCGTGACTTTCTTT. This sequence joins TRBV4-2 and TRBJ1-1; D may be TRBD1 (5 bases). With 0 bases removed from V and 12 bases from J, the gap between germline ends came to 17 bases. The CDR3 extends over 14 amino acids. The germline V gene encodes CDR1 LGHNA and CDR2 YNFKEQ.

V gene TRBV18 combines with J gene TRBJ1-6; 9 bases agree with TRBD1. This CDR3 has 15 residues. In germline, CDR1 is KGHSH, CDR2 LQKENI. V lost 4 bases to trimming and J lost 8 bases; unmatched junction nucleotides: 6. CDR3 sequence reads: CASSLQTGGYSPLHF. The CDR3 bases are TGTGCCAGCTCACTCCAGACAGGGGGTTATTCACCCCTCCACTTT.

The chain couples TRBV3-1 (or the pseudogene TRBV3-2) to TRBJ2-7, with a possible D match to TRBD2 (5 bases). Germline V gene data show CDR1 as LGHDT and CDR2 as YNNKEL (reference sequence). V was shortened by 0 bases and J by 7 bases, with 13 bases between the two germline ends. This CDR3 has 14 amino acids. The CDR3 DNA follows: TGTGCCAGCAGCCAAGACGGGGTTAAGAGGGAGCAGTACTTC. Amino acid sequence: CASSQDGVKREQYF.

This clone was observed a single time. V usage is TRBV30 and J usage is TRBJ2-7; D is uncertain. Germline V gene data show CDR1 as GTSNPN and CDR2 as SVGIG (reference sequence). V shed 1 base and J shed 1 base, with 8 bases lying between them. The CDR3 loop spans 13 amino acids. The CDR3 loop reads CAWSAFGSYEQYF. CDR3 nucleotides: TGTGCCTGGAGTGCGTTCGGGTCCTACGAGCAGTACTTC.

The rearrangement uses TRBV19 and TRBJ2-7; TRBD1 matches at 7 bases. The length of the CDR3 is 14 residues. V was clipped by 7 bases and J by 2 bases; unmatched bases: 8. Germline loops: CDR1 LNHDA, CDR2 SQIVND (reference sequence). CDR3 sequence (DNA): TGTGCCAGTACCTCGGACAGGCCCCCCTACGAGCAGTACTTC. Protein sequence: CASTSDRPPYEQYF.

The chain combines TRBV9 with TRBJ1-3, with unresolved D. V was trimmed by 0 bases and J by 6 bases, leaving 10 bases between them. The CDR3 is 14 amino acids. CDR1 and CDR2 from the germline V gene are SGDLS and YYNGEE. The CDR3, as DNA: TGTGCCAGCAGCGTAGGGACTCTTGAAAACACCATATATTTT. Residues: CASSVGTLENTIYF.

In its sample, this clone was seen once. The chain joins TRBV12-3 or TRBV12-4 to TRBJ1-5; no reliable D call. CDR3 length: 12 residues. With 5 bases removed from V and 7 bases from J, the gap between germline ends came to 9 bases. The CDR3 spells CASSRGGQPQHF. The CDR3 region has the DNA TGTGCCAGCAGTCGGGGAGGGCAGCCCCAGCATTTT.

The V gene is TRBV5-1, the J gene TRBJ2-1, with D tentatively TRBD2 (6 bases). Trimming cost V 4 bases and J 5 bases, with 16 bases left between them. CDR1 and CDR2 (germline): SGHRS, YFSETQ. This CDR3 region has 15 residues. DNA of the CDR3: TGCGCCAGCAGCACCTCTGGAGGGAGCAACAATGAGCAGTTCTTC. Residues: CASSTSGGSNNEQFF.

The rearrangement joins TRBV24-1 to TRBJ2-3; the match to TRBD2 covers 7 bases. The germline V gene encodes CDR1 KGHDR and CDR2 SFDVKD. The CDR3 has 15 amino acids. Trimming at V came to 7 bases and at J to 3 bases, leaving 9 bases not matched to a gene. The CDR3 here is CATSPEGGATDTQYF. The CDR3 DNA sequence: TGTGCCACCAGCCCAGAGGGAGGGGCGACAGATACGCAGTATTTT.